Listed below are T cell receptor beta chains from one sample, sequenced in a study of cytomegalovirus exposure and HLA in healthy donors. The data were produced by immunoSEQ multiplex PCR, yet TCRdb's version contains in-frame clones alone and is incomplete. The sample includes 90,000 to 150,000 clones, around four fifths seen only once; the top ten take more than 1.5%. The source material was PBMCs. These TCRs come from a man aged 35 to 55 in good health and CMV-seronegative. The CDR3 runs from the conserved cysteine through the conserved F or W. The D gene is left open where the match is weak.

.	TRBV2	TRBJ1-1	13	CASSSTGNTEAFF
TRBD1	TRBV4-3	TRBJ1-1	14	CASRLQGGVTEAFF
TRBD1	TRBV7-9	TRBJ1-2	13	CASSLQGASGYTF
TRBD2	TRBV6-1	TRBJ2-5	13	CASRGGGGGTQYF
.	TRBV5-6	TRBJ1-5	15	CASSPGGGGNQPQHF
.	TRBV19	TRBJ2-7	13	CASSGPGFYEQYF
.	TRBV7-9	TRBJ1-1	17	CASSPPRHSRVFSEAFF
TRBD1	TRBV4-3	TRBJ1-4	19	CASSQERGQGRPGNEKLFF
.	TRBV30	TRBJ1-6	14	CAWSLDRWDSPLHF
TRBD2	TRBV28	TRBJ2-5	15	CASSRSSGIQETQYF
.	TRBV2	TRBJ1-4	14	CASSENQGWEKLFF
.	TRBV6-1	TRBJ2-2	17	CASSALGGTLNTGELFF
.	TRBV7-6	TRBJ2-6	15	CASSLEGSGANGLTF
TRBD2	TRBV6-5	TRBJ2-7	16	CASSYKPWSGIYEQYF
.	TRBV7-6	TRBJ2-7	16	CASSLTSPGSAYEQYF
TRBD1	TRBV5-4	TRBJ1-2	14	CASRYADRGTGYTF
TRBD1	TRBV10-3	TRBJ2-1	13	CAIRVDRQNEQFF
.	TRBV7-8	TRBJ2-7	13	CASSLDPGYEQYF
.	TRBV5-6	TRBJ2-7	14	CASSLVLKSYEQYF
TRBD2	TRBV7-9	TRBJ2-1	13	CGSGGSSYNEQFF
.	TRBV7-9	TRBJ2-3	12	CASSLRTDTQYF
.	TRBV5-1	TRBJ2-3	15	CASSSVPLGTDTQYF
.	TRBV27	TRBJ1-1	14	CASSGRSNRVQAFF
.	TRBV27	TRBJ1-1	17	CASSLSFFRGPNTEAFF
.	TRBV29-1	TRBJ2-1	16	CSVEGAVYSSYNEQFF
.	TRBV9	TRBJ2-1	12	CASTSADNEQFF
.	TRBV5-4	TRBJ1-3	16	CASSSLPRASGNTIYF
TRBD1	TRBV7-9	TRBJ1-2	14	CASSTGGEIHGYTF
TRBD1	TRBV9	TRBJ1-1	15	CASSVISGGDTEAFF
.	TRBV11-2	TRBJ1-1	13	CASSVGQQTEAFF
.	TRBV28	TRBJ2-1	13	CASSFPPSDEQFF
.	TRBV6-5	TRBJ1-6	14	CASSYIGADSPLHF
.	TRBV5-1	TRBJ2-5	12	CASSRGAETQYF
TRBD2	TRBV4-1	TRBJ2-1	16	CASSQVGLAGVGEQFF
TRBD1	TRBV6-6	TRBJ1-2	14	CASSSPDRDYGYTF
.	TRBV29-1	TRBJ1-2	12	CSVGGLGYGYTF
TRBD2	TRBV6-5	TRBJ2-7	16	CASSYFGTSGGHEQYF
TRBD1	TRBV18	TRBJ1-2	13	CASSRTGEGGYTF
TRBD2	TRBV11-2	TRBJ2-2	15	CASSPTPGGTGELFF
.	TRBV6-6	TRBJ2-7	15	CASSYLASSSYEQYF
TRBD1	TRBV19	TRBJ2-7	15	CASSTGTGGSYEQYF
.	TRBV5-5	TRBJ1-4	12	CASSPQGEKLFF